This T cell receptor (beta chain) was identified in a study of beta chain features in type 1 diabetes. Findings and caveats of the study: A moderate, significant TCRB CDR3 shortening appeared in type 1 diabetes across four CD4+ subsets.

Sorting based on CD45RO/CCR7/CD25/CD127/CD95/CD27 separated CD4+ naive, central memory, regulatory and stem cell-like memory cells. The entirety of the isolated RNA underwent reverse transcription, so expressed TCRB transcripts were sequenced. Clones were sequenced by immunoSEQ multiplex PCR, and TCRdb holds only the in-frame ones, with some missing. The table lists fewer than 450,000 clones, roughly 12% of them singletons, with 0.015% in the top ten. CDR1 is LGHNT, CDR2 FRNRAP, per germline. There are 16 residues in the CDR3. The germline V and J ends were trimmed by 2 bases and 4 bases, with 16 bases remaining between them. Comments on this clone: Its cognate antigen is unknown.

This chain uses TRBV12-5 with TRBJ2-3; perhaps TRBD2 as D (6 bases). Sequenced input: naive CD4+ T cells from blood. This sequence was found in a woman aged 18-29 years with type 1 diabetes. In DNA, the CDR3 is TGTGCTAGTGGTTTGTCCTACGGGAGTCAGGCAGATACGCAGTATTTT. It is translated as CASGLSYGSQADTQYF.